This is a list of T cell receptor beta chains from one sample in a study of cytomegalovirus exposure and HLA in healthy donors. Some clones are missing from TCRdb's copy, which holds only in-frame ones; the method was immunoSEQ multiplex PCR. Of just over 150,000 clones listed, more than 70% are singletons. The specimen sequenced was PBMCs. The receptors stem from a male donor in good health and CMV-seropositive. Both conserved end residues are part of each CDR3. Fields, in order: D gene, J gene, clone size, V gene, CDR3 DNA, CDR3 protein. D genes are given only for firm matches. Size tells how often a clone was seen (once, few, many) or the class of an expanded clone, and some rows leave it out.

D gene: TRBD1; J gene: TRBJ2-7; clone size: few; V gene: TRBV13; CDR3 DNA: TGTGCCAGCAGCTTATTCCGGGACAGCAACGAGCAGTACTTC; CDR3 protein: CASSLFRDSNEQYF
D gene: TRBD2; J gene: TRBJ2-7; clone size: -; V gene: TRBV19; CDR3 DNA: TGTGCCAGTAGTCGCCCGACTAGCGGGAGGGCCCGCTACGAGCAGTACTTC; CDR3 protein: CASSRPTSGRARYEQYF
D gene: TRBD1; J gene: TRBJ1-2; clone size: -; V gene: TRBV7-9; CDR3 DNA: TGTGCCAGCAGCTTATCGGGGACAGGGGCGTTTGGCTACACCTTC; CDR3 protein: CASSLSGTGAFGYTF
D gene: TRBD2; J gene: TRBJ2-7; clone size: -; V gene: TRBV10-2; CDR3 DNA: TGCGCCAGCAGTCCAGGTAGCGGGCAACCACCCTACGAGCAGTACTTC; CDR3 protein: CASSPGSGQPPYEQYF
D gene: TRBD2; J gene: TRBJ2-7; clone size: -; V gene: TRBV7-2; CDR3 DNA: TGTGCCAGCAGCCATGGGACTAGCGGGTACGAGCAGTACTTC; CDR3 protein: CASSHGTSGYEQYF
D gene: TRBD2; J gene: TRBJ2-4; clone size: -; V gene: TRBV5-1; CDR3 DNA: TGCGCCAGCAGCGAATCCCCGGGACTAGCATACATTCAGTACTTC; CDR3 protein: CASSESPGLAYIQYF
D gene: TRBD1; J gene: TRBJ1-2; clone size: -; V gene: TRBV10-3; CDR3 DNA: TGTGCCATCAGTGAGTCGACTCCAGGGGGGCCTGGCTACACCTTC; CDR3 protein: CAISESTPGGPGYTF
D gene: -; J gene: TRBJ1-6; clone size: -; V gene: TRBV7-3; CDR3 DNA: TGTGCCAGCAGCTTATACGGCTCCTATAATTCACCCCTCCACTTT; CDR3 protein: CASSLYGSYNSPLHF
D gene: -; J gene: TRBJ1-4; clone size: once; V gene: TRBV29-1; CDR3 DNA: TGCAGCGTTGAAGATTCGGGAGGGAGTGAAAAACTGTTTTTT; CDR3 protein: CSVEDSGGSEKLFF
D gene: -; J gene: TRBJ1-6; clone size: -; V gene: TRBV28; CDR3 DNA: TGTGCCAGCAGTTTCCAAATTAGGGGTTCACCCCTCCACTTT; CDR3 protein: CASSFQIRGSPLHF
D gene: TRBD2; J gene: TRBJ2-3; clone size: -; V gene: TRBV7-3; CDR3 DNA: TGTGCCAGCAGCGGCCTCTCTAGCGGGGGGAGCACAGATACGCAGTATTTT; CDR3 protein: CASSGLSSGGSTDTQYF
D gene: -; J gene: TRBJ2-1; clone size: -; V gene: TRBV27; CDR3 DNA: TGTGCCAGCAGTTTGGGGGCGGGGGCGGGCTACAATGAGCAGTTCTTC; CDR3 protein: CASSLGAGAGYNEQFF
D gene: TRBD2; J gene: TRBJ2-7; clone size: -; V gene: TRBV7-8; CDR3 DNA: TGTGCCAGCAGCTCCCTAGCGGTGAGCTCCTACGAGCAGTACTTC; CDR3 protein: CASSSLAVSSYEQYF
D gene: TRBD1; J gene: TRBJ2-3; clone size: -; V gene: TRBV29-1; CDR3 DNA: TGCAGCGTCCTAGGGGGGGACAGGGTTACAGATACGCAGTATTTT; CDR3 protein: CSVLGGDRVTDTQYF
D gene: -; J gene: TRBJ1-2; clone size: -; V gene: TRBV6-5; CDR3 DNA: TGTGCCAGCAGTTCCGAGGGCGGGAACTATGGCTACACCTTC; CDR3 protein: CASSSEGGNYGYTF
D gene: TRBD2; J gene: TRBJ2-7; clone size: few; V gene: TRBV30; CDR3 DNA: TGTGCCTGGAGAACTAGCGGGAGTATTGACGAGCAGTACTTC; CDR3 protein: CAWRTSGSIDEQYF
D gene: TRBD1; J gene: TRBJ2-7; clone size: -; V gene: TRBV5-5; CDR3 DNA: TGTGCCAGCAGCTTTGGACAGGGCACCTACGAGCAGTACTTC; CDR3 protein: CASSFGQGTYEQYF
D gene: -; J gene: TRBJ2-2; clone size: -; V gene: TRBV19; CDR3 DNA: TGTGCCAGGGGGACTTTTAGGGAGCTGTTTTTT; CDR3 protein: CARGTFRELFF
D gene: TRBD2; J gene: TRBJ2-4; clone size: -; V gene: TRBV7-9; CDR3 DNA: TGTGCCAGCAGCTCGCGACTAGCGCAAGAGGTGGGCAAAAACATTCAGTACTTC; CDR3 protein: CASSSRLAQEVGKNIQYF
D gene: TRBD1; J gene: TRBJ2-5; clone size: once; V gene: TRBV5-8; CDR3 DNA: TGTGCCAGCAGCTTGTTGGCAGGGGGAGAGACCCAGTACTTC; CDR3 protein: CASSLLAGGETQYF
D gene: -; J gene: TRBJ2-5; clone size: once; V gene: TRBV27; CDR3 DNA: TGTGCCAGCAGGGGCTGGACATCCAAAGAGACCCAGTACTTC; CDR3 protein: CASRGWTSKETQYF
D gene: TRBD2; J gene: TRBJ2-3; clone size: -; V gene: TRBV10-3; CDR3 DNA: TGTGCCATCAGTCTGGGACTAGCGGGAGTCGTGGTAGTGTCGGATACGCAGTATTTT; CDR3 protein: CAISLGLAGVVVVSDTQYF
D gene: -; J gene: TRBJ2-2; clone size: -; V gene: TRBV19; CDR3 DNA: TGTGCCAGTAACCAAACCCCCCAGGGAACGAACACCGGGGAGCTGTTTTTT; CDR3 protein: CASNQTPQGTNTGELFF
D gene: TRBD1; J gene: TRBJ1-2; clone size: once; V gene: TRBV5-1; CDR3 DNA: TGCGCCAGCAGCTTGGGACAGGGCAACTATGGCTACACCTTC; CDR3 protein: CASSLGQGNYGYTF
D gene: -; J gene: TRBJ1-3; clone size: -; V gene: TRBV6-6; CDR3 DNA: TGTGCCAGCAGCATCGTCGGTTCTGGAAACACCATATATTTT; CDR3 protein: CASSIVGSGNTIYF
D gene: TRBD2; J gene: TRBJ2-3; clone size: -; V gene: TRBV28; CDR3 DNA: TGTGCCAGCAGTTTTCTCCATAGCGGGTTCAGCACAGATACGCAGTATTTT; CDR3 protein: CASSFLHSGFSTDTQYF
D gene: -; J gene: TRBJ2-5; clone size: -; V gene: TRBV27; CDR3 DNA: TGTGCCAGCAGTTTATTCGGTTTCCAAGAGACCCAGTACTTC; CDR3 protein: CASSLFGFQETQYF
D gene: TRBD2; J gene: TRBJ2-2; clone size: -; V gene: TRBV11-2; CDR3 DNA: TGTGCCAGCAGCTTACATCTAGCGGGACCAAAAACCGGGGAGCTGTTTTTT; CDR3 protein: CASSLHLAGPKTGELFF
D gene: -; J gene: TRBJ1-2; clone size: -; V gene: TRBV6-1; CDR3 DNA: TGTGCCAGCAGTGGGACAGCGATTAACTATGGCTACACCTTC; CDR3 protein: CASSGTAINYGYTF
D gene: -; J gene: TRBJ2-7; clone size: -; V gene: TRBV11-2; CDR3 DNA: TGTGCCAGCAGCTTAAAATATTACGAGCAGTACTTC; CDR3 protein: CASSLKYYEQYF
D gene: TRBD1; J gene: TRBJ1-2; clone size: -; V gene: TRBV7-3; CDR3 DNA: TGTGCCAGCAGCCCGGGACAGGGGTGGGATGGCTACACCTTC; CDR3 protein: CASSPGQGWDGYTF
D gene: -; J gene: TRBJ2-1; clone size: -; V gene: TRBV28; CDR3 DNA: TGTGCCAGCAGTCGAGCTAGCGATCCCTACAATGAGCAGTTCTTC; CDR3 protein: CASSRASDPYNEQFF
D gene: TRBD1; J gene: TRBJ1-2; clone size: -; V gene: TRBV5-8; CDR3 DNA: TGTGCCAGCAGCCAGGACAGGGGGCTTAGTGGCTACACCTTC; CDR3 protein: CASSQDRGLSGYTF
D gene: -; J gene: TRBJ2-7; clone size: -; V gene: TRBV4-2; CDR3 DNA: TGTGCCAGCAGCCCCCCGGGAAGGAACTACGAGCAGTACTTC; CDR3 protein: CASSPPGRNYEQYF
D gene: TRBD1; J gene: TRBJ1-1; clone size: -; V gene: TRBV5-8; CDR3 DNA: TGTGCCAGCAGCTGGGGGGACAGTGTGAACACTGAAGCTTTCTTT; CDR3 protein: CASSWGDSVNTEAFF
D gene: TRBD1; J gene: TRBJ1-2; clone size: -; V gene: TRBV7-2; CDR3 DNA: TGTGCCAGCAGCTTAGACAACAGGGGGAACTATGGCTACACCTTC; CDR3 protein: CASSLDNRGNYGYTF
D gene: TRBD1; J gene: TRBJ2-3; clone size: -; V gene: TRBV7-3; CDR3 DNA: TGTGCCAGCAGCCGGACAGGAAGAGATACGCAGTATTTT; CDR3 protein: CASSRTGRDTQYF
D gene: TRBD2; J gene: TRBJ2-2; clone size: -; V gene: TRBV5-1; CDR3 DNA: TGCGCCAGCAGTGGGGCTAGCGGTAGAAACACCGGGGAGCTGTTTTTT; CDR3 protein: CASSGASGRNTGELFF
D gene: TRBD2; J gene: TRBJ2-3; clone size: -; V gene: TRBV5-1; CDR3 DNA: TGCGCCAGCGGGGGGGTTCCCACAGATACGCAGTATTTT; CDR3 protein: CASGGVPTDTQYF
D gene: -; J gene: TRBJ2-1; clone size: -; V gene: TRBV7-2; CDR3 DNA: TGTGCCAGCAGCCTGTTCCCTAGCTCCTACAATGAGCAGTTCTTC; CDR3 protein: CASSLFPSSYNEQFF
D gene: -; J gene: TRBJ2-7; clone size: -; V gene: TRBV29-1; CDR3 DNA: TGCAGCGTTGAAATGAGCTCCTACGAGCAGTACTTC; CDR3 protein: CSVEMSSYEQYF
D gene: TRBD2; J gene: TRBJ2-7; clone size: -; V gene: TRBV7-8; CDR3 DNA: TGTGCCAGCAGCTACCCTATTGCGGGAGAGTCCTCCTACGAGCAGTACTTC; CDR3 protein: CASSYPIAGESSYEQYF
D gene: -; J gene: TRBJ2-7; clone size: few; V gene: TRBV19; CDR3 DNA: TGTGCCAGTAGTTCCACTGACACCTACGAGCAGTACTTC; CDR3 protein: CASSSTDTYEQYF
D gene: -; J gene: TRBJ1-6; clone size: -; V gene: TRBV5-1; CDR3 DNA: TGCGCCAGCAGCAATCCGTCCGTCACAGGGCAGGATTCACCCCTCCACTTT; CDR3 protein: CASSNPSVTGQDSPLHF
D gene: TRBD2; J gene: TRBJ2-7; clone size: once; V gene: TRBV27; CDR3 DNA: TGTGCCAGCAGTTCCTATAGCGGGAGGGCCTACGAGCAGTACTTC; CDR3 protein: CASSSYSGRAYEQYF
D gene: -; J gene: TRBJ2-5; clone size: -; V gene: TRBV5-4; CDR3 DNA: TGTGCCAGCAGCTTGGTGGGAGTGGCGGCACAAGAGACCCAGTACTTC; CDR3 protein: CASSLVGVAAQETQYF
D gene: TRBD2; J gene: TRBJ2-2; clone size: -; V gene: TRBV2; CDR3 DNA: TGTGCCAGCAGGTATAGCGGGACCCCGTTCGGGGAGCTGTTTTTT; CDR3 protein: CASRYSGTPFGELFF
D gene: -; J gene: TRBJ2-1; clone size: -; V gene: TRBV5-1; CDR3 DNA: TGCGCCAGCAGCTTTAACTTGTACAATGAGCAGTTCTTC; CDR3 protein: CASSFNLYNEQFF
D gene: -; J gene: TRBJ2-1; clone size: -; V gene: TRBV27; CDR3 DNA: TGTGCCAGCAGTGGGGACTCAGCGAGCTCCTACAATGAGCAGTTCTTC; CDR3 protein: CASSGDSASSYNEQFF
D gene: -; J gene: TRBJ2-1; clone size: -; V gene: TRBV30; CDR3 DNA: TGTGCCTGGAGTGTACTGAATGAGCAGTTCTTC; CDR3 protein: CAWSVLNEQFF